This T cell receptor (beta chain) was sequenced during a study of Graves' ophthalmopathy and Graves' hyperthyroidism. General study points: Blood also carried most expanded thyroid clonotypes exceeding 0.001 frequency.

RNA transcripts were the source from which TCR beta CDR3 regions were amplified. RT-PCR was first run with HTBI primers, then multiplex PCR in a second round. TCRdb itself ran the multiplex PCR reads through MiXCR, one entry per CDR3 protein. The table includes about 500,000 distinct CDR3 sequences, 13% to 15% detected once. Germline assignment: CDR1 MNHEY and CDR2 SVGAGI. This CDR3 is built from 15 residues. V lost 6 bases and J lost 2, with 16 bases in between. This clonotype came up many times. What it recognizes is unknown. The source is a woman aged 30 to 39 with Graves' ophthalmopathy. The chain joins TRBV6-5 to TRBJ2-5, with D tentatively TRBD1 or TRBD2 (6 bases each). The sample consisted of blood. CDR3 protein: CASRGGLAAQETQYF. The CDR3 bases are TGTGCCAGCAGAGGGGGGTTAGCGGCACAAGAGACCCAGTACTTC.